The 27 T cell receptor beta chains below were found in one sample sequenced in a study of human T cells and chemical hapten exposure. Described time point: patch test 1, 2 weeks after DPC sensitization. Treatment meaning: therapeutic diphenylcyclopropenone sensitization with weekly scalp DPC. One entry per CDR3 protein, called by TCRdb with MiXCR from the RACE reads. The top ten clones hold about 2.1% of a sample with about 380,000 distinct CDR3 sequences, about 4.8% of them seen once. The sequences come from whole blood, collected in connection with sensitization to the hapten diphenylcyclopropenone (DPC). The source is a woman in her 50s with alopecia areata. Some clones in this sample may be carry-over from other donors' samples.

This clonotype has ten or more counts. The V gene is TRBV20-1, the J gene TRBJ2-7, with 7 bases identical to TRBD1. This CDR3 contains 13 residues. CDR1 and CDR2 from the germline V gene are DFQATT and SNEGSKA (reference sequence). The J segment lost 5 bases and the V segment lost 5 bases, leaving 9 bases of the junction unmatched. The CDR3 sequence: CSALYDRVNEQYF. The CDR3 DNA sequence: TGCAGTGCTCTATACGACAGGGTCAACGAGCAGTACTTC.

The rearrangement links TRBV28 to TRBJ2-5; either TRBD1 or TRBD2 may fit D (6 bases each). Per the germline V gene, CDR1 is MDHEN and CDR2 is SYDVKM. CDR3 length: 15 amino acids. The V and J ends lost 0 bases and 3 bases respectively, with 11 bases between them. In nucleotides, the CDR3 is TGTGCCAGCAGTTTATGGCAGGGGAGGAAAGAGACCCAGTACTTC. Translated: CASSLWQGRKETQYF.

This clonotype was picked up many times. The chain combines TRBV7-9 with TRBJ2-1; D tentatively fits TRBD1 or TRBD2 (6 bases each). The CDR3 consists of 20 residues. Deletions cut 5 bases from V and 0 bases from J, with 26 bases between. Germline CDR1 reads SEHNR; CDR2 reads FQNEAQ (reference sequence). The CDR3 DNA follows: TGTGCCAGCAGCCCCGGACGTAAAACAGGGACTCTAAGCTCCTACAATGAGCAGTTCTTC. It codes for CASSPGRKTGTLSSYNEQFF.

The chain recombines TRBV7-2 with TRBJ1-2; D perhaps matches TRBD1 (5 bases). The V end was cut by 0 bases, the J end by 4 bases, with 21 bases between. Germline CDR1 and CDR2: SGHTA and FQGNSA. The CDR3 consists of 18 residues. CDR3 nucleotide sequence: TGTGCCAGCAGCTTAGCGCTACGCCCGGAACAGGAGTTCTATGGCTACACCTTC. This translates into CASSLALRPEQEFYGYTF.

J is TRBJ2-3 and V is TRBV12-3 or TRBV12-4, with TRBD2 identical over 8 bases. V lost 5 bases, J lost 0 bases, and 4 bases stayed unmatched. CDR3 length: 15 amino acids. CDR3 bases: TGTGCCAGCAGTCTTAGCGGGAAAAGCACAGATACGCAGTATTTT. Protein sequence: CASSLSGKSTDTQYF.

V gene TRBV2 combines with J gene TRBJ2-3; D remains ambiguous. Looked up from germline, CDR1 is SNHLY and CDR2 is FYNNEI. Trimming left V 7 bases short and J 9 bases short, with 14 bases between. The CDR3 spans 12 residues. CDR3 bases: TGTGCCAGCACCTCAGAGGCCTACACGCAGTATTTT. Protein product: CASTSEAYTQYF.

The chain recombines TRBV11-2 with TRBJ2-3, with 9 bases lining up with TRBD2. This CDR3 has 16 amino acids. The V gene end was trimmed by 2 bases and the J gene end by 2 bases; junction bases not matched to a gene: 5. Germline V gene lookup returns CDR1 SGHAT and CDR2 FQNNGV. CDR3 sequence: CASSLSPSGTTDTQYF. CDR3 DNA sequence: TGTGCCAGCAGCTTAAGCCCTAGCGGGACCACAGATACGCAGTATTTT.

In this sample, this clonotype turned up a few times. The rearrangement uses TRBV5-3 and TRBJ2-3; 7 nucleotides agree with TRBD2. TRBV5-3 is noted as an ORF with a role that remains uncertain. The CDR3 totals 15 residues. V shed 0 bases, J shed 5 bases, and the junction held 6 bases outside the gene matches. Here the CDR3 reads CARSLGLAAGDTQYF. CDR3 DNA: TGTGCCAGAAGCTTGGGTCTAGCGGCCGGAGATACGCAGTATTTT.

V and J are TRBV6-6 and TRBJ1-5; D might be TRBD1 (5 bases). The CDR3 totals 14 residues. V was trimmed by 7 bases and J by 4 bases, leaving 14 bases between them. CDR1 MNHNY and CDR2 SVGAGI come from the germline V gene (reference sequence). For the CDR3, the DNA is TGTGCCAGCACCCATGGGGGGGGAAATCAGCCCCAGCATTTT. Protein: CASTHGGGNQPQHF.

This clonotype was seen at least ten times. The rearrangement joins TRBV6-5 to TRBJ1-2; possible D gene TRBD1, 5 bases. CDR1 is MNHEY, CDR2 SVGAGI, per germline. The CDR3 spans 19 residues. V shed 1 base and J shed 4 bases, with 25 bases lying between them. This CDR3 is CASSYWEPPGRIGRYGYTF. CDR3 sequence (DNA): TGTGCCAGCAGTTACTGGGAACCACCGGGACGGATCGGGCGCTATGGCTACACCTTC.

This clonotype was picked up many times. The V gene is TRBV3-1, the J gene TRBJ1-1; D ambiguous. Germline loops: CDR1 LGHDT, CDR2 YNNKEL (reference sequence). Deletions cut 1 base from V and 2 bases from J, with 8 bases between. The CDR3 is made up of 14 amino acids. CDR3 protein: CASSQVEGNTEAFF. The CDR3 region has the DNA TGTGCCAGCAGCCAAGTGGAGGGAAACACTGAAGCTTTCTTT. Drawing the rest from reference TRBV3-1 and TRBJ1-1, the complete variable domain is DTAVSQTPKYLVTQMGNDKSIKCEQNLGHDTMYWYKQDSKKFLKIMFSYNNKELIINETVPNRFSPKSPDKAHLNLHINSLELGDSAVYFCASSQVEGNTEAFFGQGTRLTVV.

This clonotype was counted many times. J is TRBJ2-6 and V is TRBV7-2, with 7 bases that match TRBD1. The CDR3 totals 15 residues. Trimming took 4 bases from V and 2 from J; bases not matched to a gene: 2. Per the germline V gene, CDR1 is SGHTA and CDR2 is FQGNSA. Here the CDR3 DNA reads TGTGCCAGCAGCTACGACAGGGCTGGGGCCAACGTCCTGACTTTC. Amino acids: CASSYDRAGANVLTF.

This rearrangement joins TRBV5-6 to TRBJ2-5; D could derive from TRBD1 or TRBD2 (5 bases each). This CDR3 spans 15 amino acids. With 4 bases removed from V and 5 bases from J, the gap between germline ends came to 18 bases. CDR1 and CDR2 from the germline V gene are SGHDT and YYEEEE. The CDR3 DNA is TGTGCCAGCAGCCGCGGCTCCGGGGCGGATGAGACCCAGTACTTC. Translating it yields CASSRGSGADETQYF.

The chain is built from TRBV2 and TRBJ1-5, with D possibly TRBD1 on 5 matching bases. CDR1 and CDR2 from the germline V gene are SNHLY and FYNNEI. The CDR3 runs to 15 residues. Trimming stripped 5 bases from V and 0 bases from J, with 11 bases between. The CDR3 here is CASSSGHPSNQPQHF. The CDR3 DNA reads as TGTGCCAGCAGTTCAGGACACCCTAGCAATCAGCCCCAGCATTTT.

This clonotype was recorded a few times. The V call is TRBV2, the J call TRBJ2-1, with D unclear. The CDR3 totals 14 residues. Germline V gene lookup returns CDR1 SNHLY and CDR2 FYNNEI. Trimming took off 7 bases at V and 0 bases at J, with 10 bases between the two ends. The CDR3 nucleotides read TGTGCCAGCAAACCGGCTAGCTCCTACAATGAGCAGTTCTTC. This translates into CASKPASSYNEQFF.

This clonotype has a count of ten or more. The chain has TRBV12-3 or TRBV12-4 and TRBJ2-7; the D is unclear. Trimming pared 3 bases from V and 5 bases from J, leaving 8 bases between. CDR3 length equals 12 residues. CDR3 DNA sequence: TGTGCCAGCAGTTTTCTGGCACACGAGCAGTACTTC. It codes for CASSFLAHEQYF.

There are a few counts of this clonotype. Here the CDR3 DNA reads TGTGCCAGCACCTCCGGGCTAGACGATGAGCAGTTCTTC. This codes for CASTSGLDDEQFF. V and J are TRBV2 and TRBJ2-1; D call uncertain. The CDR3 is 13 amino acids. CDR1 and CDR2 (germline): SNHLY, FYNNEI. Trimming cost V 7 bases and J 8 bases, with 15 bases left between them.

The V gene is TRBV19, the J gene TRBJ2-1, with no clear D. The CDR3 is 15 amino acids. Trimming took 3 bases from V and 0 from J, leaving 9 bases between them. The germline V gene encodes CDR1 LNHDA and CDR2 SQIVND (reference sequence). The CDR3 sequence is CASSIEAASYNEQFF. The DNA of the CDR3 is TGTGCCAGTAGTATTGAGGCTGCCTCCTACAATGAGCAGTTCTTC.

CDR3 sequence reads: CASTLTGGSGYTF. The CDR3 nucleotides are TGTGCCAGCACCCTGACAGGGGGAAGTGGCTACACCTTC. The chain has TRBV9 and TRBJ1-2; 9 bases agree with TRBD1. The CDR3 spans 13 residues. Trimming cost V 6 bases and J 7 bases; bases outside gene matches: 7. CDR1 and CDR2 from the germline V gene are SGDLS and YYNGEE.

The table lists this clonotype with many counts. The chain uses TRBV5-1 and TRBJ1-5, with D possibly TRBD1 on 6 matching bases. Trimming left V 4 bases short and J 0 bases short, with 8 bases between. CDR1 is SGHRS and CDR2 is YFSETQ in the germline V gene. The CDR3 is 14 residues long. The CDR3 loop reads CASSPDSSNQPQHF. The CDR3 DNA reads as TGCGCCAGCAGCCCGGACAGTAGCAATCAGCCCCAGCATTTT.

This clonotype was detected many times. V usage is TRBV5-6 and J usage is TRBJ2-7; no firm D call. This CDR3 region has 13 residues. Germline-derived CDR1 and CDR2 are SGHDT and YYEEEE. The V gene lost 2 bases and the J gene lost 1 base, with 7 bases spanning the gap. The CDR3 DNA is TGTGCCAGCAGCTTTATCAGTTCCTACGAGCAGTACTTC. It yields the protein CASSFISSYEQYF.

This clonotype has a count of ten or more. The rearrangement joins TRBV9 to TRBJ1-4; possible D gene TRBD1, 5 bases. V shed 1 base and J shed 8 bases, with 15 bases lying between them. Germline V CDR1 and CDR2: SGDLS, YYNGEE. There are 15 residues in the CDR3. The CDR3 region is CASSVYGGSGEKLFF. In DNA, the CDR3 is TGTGCCAGCAGCGTATATGGGGGATCGGGCGAAAAACTGTTTTTT.

The sample holds a few counts of this clonotype. The chain links TRBV30 to TRBJ1-1; D is unresolved. Germline V lookup: CDR1 GTSNPN, CDR2 SVGIG (reference sequence). V was trimmed by 0 bases and J by 4 bases, leaving 9 bases between them. This CDR3 comprises 13 residues. CDR3 nucleotide sequence: TGTGCCTGGAGTGTGTCCTCGCGCACTGAAGCTTTCTTT. This encodes CAWSVSSRTEAFF.

In this sample, this clonotype turned up many times. The chain uses TRBV6-6 and TRBJ1-1; a weak D match, TRBD1 (5 bases). CDR1 and CDR2 (germline): MNHNY, SVGAGI (reference sequence). This CDR3 region has 13 residues. Trimming cost V 2 bases and J 5 bases, with 9 bases left between them. CDR3 sequence: CASSYGDGTEAFF. In DNA, the CDR3 is TGTGCCAGCAGTTACGGGGACGGGACTGAAGCTTTCTTT.

This clonotype has a count of ten or more. CDR3 protein: CASSYSTENPYEQYF. The CDR3 DNA is TGTGCCAGCAGTTACTCGACAGAAAATCCCTACGAGCAGTACTTC. The chain uses TRBV6-5 and TRBJ2-7; maybe TRBD1 (5 bases). The CDR3 extends over 15 amino acids. V lost 0 bases and J lost 2, with 11 bases in between. Germline V gene data show CDR1 as MNHEY and CDR2 as SVGAGI.

This clonotype was seen more than once but under ten times. The gene calls are TRBV5-1 and TRBJ2-3, with D possibly being TRBD2 (6 bases). Germline V gene data show CDR1 as SGHRS and CDR2 as YFSETQ. The CDR3 is made up of 14 amino acids. Trimming left V 4 bases short and J 3 bases short, with 12 bases between. The DNA for the CDR3 is TGCGCCAGCAGCACGGGAGCTTGGACAGATACGCAGTATTTT. It yields the protein CASSTGAWTDTQYF.

The table lists this clonotype with many counts. The rearrangement joins TRBV7-2 to TRBJ1-3; D not certain. Germline assignment: CDR1 SGHTA and CDR2 FQGNSA. The V and J ends lost 1 base and 0 bases respectively, with 7 bases between them. The CDR3 is 15 residues long. The CDR3 loop reads CASSLGLNSGNTIYF. The CDR3 DNA is TGTGCCAGCAGCTTAGGACTAAACTCTGGAAACACCATATATTTT.